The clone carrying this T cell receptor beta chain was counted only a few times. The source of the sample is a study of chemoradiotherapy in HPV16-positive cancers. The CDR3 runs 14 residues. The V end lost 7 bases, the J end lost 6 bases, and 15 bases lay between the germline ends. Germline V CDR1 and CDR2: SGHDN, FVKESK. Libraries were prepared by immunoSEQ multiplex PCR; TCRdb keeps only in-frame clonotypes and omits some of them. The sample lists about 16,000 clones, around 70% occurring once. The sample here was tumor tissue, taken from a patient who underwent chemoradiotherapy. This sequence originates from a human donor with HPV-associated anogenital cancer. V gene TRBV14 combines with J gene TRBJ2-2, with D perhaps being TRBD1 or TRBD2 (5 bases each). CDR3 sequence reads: CASNRGHGPGELFF. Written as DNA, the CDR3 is TGTGCCAGCAACCGGGGCCACGGACCCGGGGAGCTGTTTTTT. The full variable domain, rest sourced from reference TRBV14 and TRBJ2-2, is EAGVTQFPSHSVIEKGQTVTLRCDPISGHDNLYWYRRVMGKEIKFLLHFVKESKQDESGMPNNRFLAERTGGTYSTLKVQPAELEDSGVYFCASNRGHGPGELFFGEGSRLTVL.